This T cell receptor beta chain was captured in a study of shared clonotypes between healthy human individuals. This clone was seen repeatedly, ten times or more. Other DNA sequences within the sample encode an identical CDR3. Only in-frame clones appear in the TCRdb table, and some are missing; sequencing was by immunoSEQ multiplex PCR. The sample has about 480,000 clones; about 80% are singletons. Between the trimmed V and J ends, which lost 7 bases and 8 bases, there was a span of 11 bases. CDR3 length equals 11 residues. In germline, CDR1 is DFQATT, CDR2 SNEGSKA (reference sequence). The chain uses TRBV20-1 and TRBJ1-4, with D uncertain. This TCR was sampled from a woman aged 35 to 49 in good health. Some clones in this sample may be carry-over from other donors' samples. Sequencing was carried out using PBMCs. The CDR3 loop reads CSVMKQEKLFF. In DNA, the CDR3 is TGCAGTGTGATGAAACAGGAAAAACTGTTTTTT.